This TCR beta chain appears in the sequencing data of a study of blood T cell repertoires in COVID-19 (dated by TCRdb to the early 2020s). As for the study more broadly: Samples from collaborators originated in the United States, Italy and Spain and spanned both the acute and convalescent phases of COVID-19. The prospective study material was composed of cDNA or gDNA derived from T cells, B-cell-depleted T cells, or PBMCs. The dataset comprised deeply sampled blood TCRbeta repertoires from subjects exposed to, actively infected with, or recovered from COVID-19. The repertoires were released in a freely available public database intended as a resource for research on the immune response to SARS-CoV-2. The samples were drawn from two sources: the first 160 participants of the ongoing ImmuneRACE study, and 950 to 1,500 subjects contributed by 6 global collaborators. The sample metadata nearly always contained a de-identified subject ID, COVID-19 status, age in years and sex. Where HLA class I and class II types were available, the types were taken from metadata supplied by the sample provider, not from assay-based typing.

Including the terminal cysteine and phenylalanine, the CDR3 comprises 14 residues. Only the CDR3 DNA is retained, 42 bases long and in frame from the first base. From the germline V gene, CDR1 is MDHEN and CDR2 is SYDVKM. The germline V end is reduced by 5 bases and the J end by 6 bases; junction bases left unmatched: 7. TCRbeta CDR3 regions were amplified from genomic DNA using the immunoSEQ Assay, a bias-controlled multiplex PCR. Turning to the authors' computational methods: The number of nucleated cells in each sample was estimated from the amplification of reference gene primers within the assay. To quantify the absolute abundance of each unique TCRbeta CDR3 rearrangement, sequence reads were collapsed and filtered. Productive Simpson clonality was computed per sample as the square root of Simpson's diversity index over productive rearrangements. What TCRdb holds here is the immuneACCESS table cut down to in-frame rearrangements. Part of the clones is not present; checked against another copy, under half of the missing clones reflect an unresolved V gene, and the others are unexplained. The DNA gave D and trimming, while V, J and clone size come from that table. For this sample the table gives roughly 150,000 clones, of which around nine tenths were detected only once. The top ten clones comprise roughly 5% of the sample.

About this clone: Its antigen target is currently unknown. The record has no base qualities; no much larger clone is one base away.

The collaborating institutions used their own protocols to collect whole blood in K2EDTA tubes. Collaborator samples were shipped for TCRbeta analysis as frozen whole blood, isolated PBMCs, or DNA extracted from either sample type. Beyond this particular receptor, the publication reports: Clinical and demographic metadata were provided uncurated, with the amount varying by source and participant.

What was sequenced was peripheral blood. The V and J segments used are TRBV28 and TRBJ1-5; TRBD1 agrees with 7 junctional bases. The source is a human donor in a cohort sampled during active COVID-19. In nucleotide form, the sequence is TGTGCCAGCAGTGAACTCACAGGGGTTCAGCCCCAGCATTTT. Its protein reads: CASSELTGVQPQHF.